This is a list of T cell receptor beta chains from one sample in a study of T cell responses to AZD1222 COVID-19 vaccine. Profiled with immunoSEQ multiplex PCR; TCRdb holds only in-frame clones, not every one. Here the sample spans some 180,000 clones, 80% to 95% being singletons. Sequenced material: peripheral blood, taken on day 0 of AZD1222 vaccination. The receptors were sampled from an adult in good health. The CDR3 runs from the conserved cysteine through the conserved F or W. D genes are given only for firm matches. Size tells how often a clone was seen (once, few, many) or the class of an expanded clone, and some rows leave it out.

>TRBV27|.|TRBD1|TRBJ2-6
CASSSSGGAGANVLTF
TGTGCCAGCAGTTCCTCAGGGGGCGCTGGGGCCAACGTCCTGACTTTC
>TRBV7-3|.|TRBD2|TRBJ2-7
CASSYSGGYSYEQYF
TGTGCCAGCAGCTATAGCGGGGGGTACTCCTACGAGCAGTACTTC
>TRBV7-8|.|TRBD1|TRBJ1-5
CASSPNNRGLGNQPQHF
TGTGCCAGCAGCCCGAATAACAGGGGGCTTGGCAATCAGCCCCAGCATTTT
>TRBV5-8|.|TRBD1|TRBJ2-5
CASSFPGTGEGETQYF
TGTGCCAGCAGCTTTCCCGGGACAGGGGAGGGGGAGACCCAGTACTTC
>TRBV12-5|.|TRBD1|TRBJ2-1
CASGLVLGQGSPEQFF
TGTGCTAGTGGTTTGGTACTCGGACAGGGGTCCCCTGAGCAGTTCTTC
>TRBV7-9|.|TRBD1|TRBJ2-6
CASSPRRPGTGIGANVLTF
TGTGCCAGCAGCCCGAGACGTCCCGGGACAGGAATTGGGGCCAACGTCCTGACTTTC
>TRBV5-8|.|TRBD1|TRBJ1-2
CASSLGQGVLYGYTF
TGTGCCAGCAGCTTGGGCCAGGGGGTTCTCTATGGCTACACCTTC
>TRBV6-1|.|TRBD2|TRBJ2-3
CASSEASGVSGTDTQYF
TGTGCCAGCAGTGAGGCTAGCGGGGTCTCCGGGACAGATACGCAGTATTTT
>TRBV5-1|.|TRBD1|TRBJ1-2
CASRGQGGDGYTF
TGCGCCTCTCGGGGACAGGGAGGCGATGGCTACACCTTC
>TRBV5-4|.|.|TRBJ2-7
CASSNLLGSYEQYF
TGTGCCAGCAGTAACCTCCTGGGGTCCTACGAGCAGTACTTC
>TRBV7-2|few|.|TRBJ2-2
CASSLRFRGGELFF
TGTGCCAGCAGCTTACGGTTCCGCGGCGGGGAGCTGTTTTTT
>TRBV6-5|.|.|TRBJ1-6
CASSYQGRSPLHF
TGTGCCAGCAGTTACCAGGGACGTTCACCCCTCCACTTT
>TRBV6-5|once|.|TRBJ1-6
CASSYSGGAMNSPLHF
TGTGCCAGCAGTTACTCTGGGGGGGCAATGAATTCACCCCTCCACTTT
>TRBV10-3|.|TRBD1|TRBJ1-2
CAISLTDRDGYGYTF
TGTGCCATCAGTCTAACCGACAGGGACGGCTATGGCTACACCTTC
>TRBV9|few|TRBD1|TRBJ2-5
CASSEAQGPIQETQYF
TGTGCCAGCAGCGAGGCACAGGGGCCTATCCAAGAGACCCAGTACTTC
>TRBV7-9|.|.|TRBJ1-6
CASSLASSTWSYNSPLHF
TGTGCCAGCAGCTTAGCGTCCAGCACTTGGAGCTATAATTCACCCCTCCACTTT
>TRBV23-1|.|.|TRBJ2-1
CASILRNEQFF
TGCGCCAGCATCCTACGGAATGAGCAGTTCTTC
>TRBV7-9|.|TRBD1|TRBJ2-7
CASSQDRGAYEQYF
TGTGCCAGCAGCCAGGACAGGGGAGCCTACGAGCAGTACTTC